The 24 T cell receptor beta chains reported below all come from one sample, sequenced in a study of cytomegalovirus exposure and HLA in healthy donors. Primers included in the PCR were 60 Vbeta and 13 Jbeta primers. Measured with immunoSEQ multiplex PCR; TCRdb has only the in-frame clones, and not every one. The sample has 160,000 or so clones, around 85% seen once. The sample comprised PBMCs. The receptors shown here come from a man aged 45-60 years in good health and CMV-seropositive.

This chain uses TRBV30 with TRBJ2-3, with TRBD1 identical over 11 bases. The CDR3 runs to 16 residues. Germline-derived CDR1 and CDR2 are GTSNPN and SVGIG (reference sequence). J gave up 5 bases and V 3 bases, and 10 bases lay outside the gene matches. The CDR3 coding sequence is TGTGCCTGGAGCGGGGGGGGACAGGGGGACGGAGATACGCAGTATTTT. The encoded protein is CAWSGGGQGDGDTQYF.

The chain carries TRBV9 and TRBJ2-7, with 7 bases that match TRBD1. V lost 0 bases to trimming and J lost 0 bases; unmatched junction nucleotides: 9. The CDR3 covers 17 residues. CDR1 SGDLS and CDR2 YYNGEE come from the germline V gene. The CDR3: CASSVGRNRDSSYEQYF. CDR3 nucleotide sequence: TGTGCCAGCAGCGTAGGGAGAAACCGGGACAGCTCCTACGAGCAGTACTTC. The variable domain in full, with the rest retrieved from reference TRBV9 and TRBJ2-7, is DSGVTQTPKHLITATGQRVTLRCSPRSGDLSVYWYQQSLDQGLQFLIQYYNGEERAKGNILERFSAQQFPDLHSELNLSSLELGDSALYFCASSVGRNRDSSYEQYFGPGTRLTVT.

The V call is TRBV5-1, the J call TRBJ2-1, with 7 positions matching TRBD2. The germline gives CDR1 SGHRS, CDR2 YFSETQ. This CDR3 is 15 amino acids long. Losses at the gene ends were 2 bases for V and 2 bases for J; bases not matched to a gene: 4. The CDR3 reads CASSFTSVTYNEQFF. CDR3 sequence (DNA): TGCGCCAGCAGCTTCACTAGCGTCACCTACAATGAGCAGTTCTTC.

This clone was observed a single time. The gene calls are TRBV2 and TRBJ2-2; D is perhaps TRBD2 (5 bases). Trimming pared 5 bases from V and 4 bases from J, leaving 11 bases between. The CDR3 sequence is 14 residues long. Looked up from germline, CDR1 is SNHLY and CDR2 is FYNNEI. The CDR3 DNA is TGTGCCAGCAGTAAGCTAGCTCCCACCGGGGAGCTGTTTTTT. Its protein is CASSKLAPTGELFF.

V is TRBV7-5 and J is TRBJ2-7; TRBD1, the table's D call, was not compared with the DNA. TRBV7-5 corresponds to a pseudogene. The CDR3 extends over 15 amino acids. CDR3 residues: CARSTNRAASYEQYF. As DNA, the CDR3 is TGTGCCAGAAGCACCAACAGGGCAGCTTCCTACGAGCAGTACTTC.

This clone was seen a handful of times. The chain employs TRBV7-6 and TRBJ1-3; D is perhaps TRBD1 (5 bases). The CDR3 loop spans 15 amino acids. Per germline, CDR1 SGHVS and CDR2 FNYEAQ. Trimming took off 6 bases at V and 0 bases at J, with 12 bases between the two ends. CDR3 DNA: TGTGCCAGCAGTCCCGGACACGGCTCTGGAAACACCATATATTTT. It translates to CASSPGHGSGNTIYF.

J is TRBJ1-2 and V is TRBV7-2; possible D gene TRBD1, 6 bases. There are 12 residues in the CDR3. V dropped 6 bases and J dropped 6 bases, with 11 bases sitting between them. Germline V lookup: CDR1 SGHTA, CDR2 FQGNSA. CDR3 sequence reads: CASRSEGDGYTF. CDR3 sequence (DNA): TGTGCCAGCAGGTCCGAGGGGGATGGCTACACCTTC.

The V call is TRBV28, the J call TRBJ2-7, with D hard to call. The CDR3 has 15 amino acids. Trimming pared 6 bases from V and 7 bases from J, leaving 22 bases between. The germline CDR1 and CDR2 sequences are MDHEN and SYDVKM. The CDR3 DNA is TGTGCCAGCAGAAAGCTGACTCCGAGCCTAGAAGAGCAGTACTTC. This sequence encodes CASRKLTPSLEEQYF.

The chain recombines TRBV4-2 with TRBJ2-5, with 8 bases lining up with TRBD1. The V gene's germline CDR1 is LGHNA and CDR2 YNFKEQ. The junction had 8 bases not matched to a gene; V was cut back by 4 bases and J by 4 bases. This CDR3 has 15 amino acids. The CDR3 spells CASSPITGTGETQYF. The CDR3 coding sequence is TGTGCCAGCAGCCCGATAACCGGGACAGGAGAGACCCAGTACTTC.

The chain uses TRBV4-3 and TRBJ1-2; 10 bases agree with TRBD1. Germline V gene lookup returns CDR1 LGHNA and CDR2 YSLEER. V gave up 4 bases and J gave up 5 bases; unmatched junction bases: 13. There are 17 residues in the CDR3. In nucleotides, the CDR3 is TGCGCCAGCAGCCCGTTAGAGGACAGGGGGAGTAATTATGGCTACACCTTC. This codes for CASSPLEDRGSNYGYTF.

This clone occurred a few times. CDR3 in amino acids: CASKEGVLNTEAFF. Here the CDR3 DNA reads TGTGCCAGCAAAGAGGGGGTTTTGAACACTGAAGCTTTCTTT. This chain links TRBV28 with TRBJ1-1, with D possibly being TRBD1 (6 bases). The CDR3 runs 14 residues. CDR1 and CDR2 from the germline V gene are MDHEN and SYDVKM. The V gene lost 7 bases and the J gene lost 0 bases, with 12 bases spanning the gap.

This clone was found a few times. The genes are TRBV7-9 and TRBJ2-5; 8 bases match TRBD2. Germline trimming cut 3 bases from V and 3 bases from J; bases unmatched to any gene: 9. Germline values: CDR1 SEHNR, CDR2 FQNEAQ (reference sequence). The CDR3 extends over 16 amino acids. The CDR3 sequence is CASSFLGRALKETQYF. CDR3 DNA sequence: TGTGCCAGCAGCTTTCTCGGGAGGGCCTTAAAAGAGACCCAGTACTTC.

V usage is TRBV4-1 and J usage is TRBJ1-2; 11 bases align to TRBD1. From germline, CDR1 is MGHRA and CDR2 YSYEKL. This CDR3 has 15 amino acids. After removal of 1 base from V and 3 bases from J, the junction contained 1 base not matched to a gene. The CDR3 sequence: CASSQGGQGDYGYTF. The CDR3 coding sequence is TGCGCCAGCAGCCAAGGGGGACAGGGGGACTATGGCTACACCTTC.

This rearrangement joins TRBV5-4 to TRBJ2-1; 10 bases line up with TRBD2. Trimming took 5 bases from V and 2 from J; bases not matched to a gene: 4. Germline V lookup: CDR1 SGHNT, CDR2 YYREEE (reference sequence). The CDR3 is made up of 15 amino acids. The CDR3 reads CASSYTSGAYNEQFF. The CDR3 DNA reads TGTGCCAGCAGTTATACTAGCGGGGCCTACAATGAGCAGTTCTTC.

V and J are TRBV6-1 and TRBJ1-1, with a tentative D call TRBD1 (5 bases). CDR3 length: 13 amino acids. V was cut by 6 bases and J by 9 bases, with 17 bases left in between. The germline V gene encodes CDR1 MNHNS and CDR2 SASEGT. CDR3 coding DNA: TGTGCCAGCAGGCCGGGGGGGACGAATAAAGCTTTCTTT. Residues: CASRPGGTNKAFF.

The rearrangement joins TRBV7-2 to TRBJ1-3; 8 bases agree with TRBD1. The ends lost 5 bases at V and 5 bases at J; junction bases unmatched: 11. The germline gives CDR1 SGHTA, CDR2 FQGNSA. The CDR3 extends over 16 amino acids. The CDR3 bases are TGTGCCAGCAGCCCTAATAGAGACAGGGGCCGAAACACCATATATTTT. This gives the protein CASSPNRDRGRNTIYF.

The V and J genes are TRBV4-1 and TRBJ1-1; TRBD1 agrees at 9 bases. Trimming at V came to 3 bases and at J to 1 base, leaving 3 bases not matched to a gene. The CDR3 covers 15 residues. Germline V gene sequence: CDR1 MGHRA, CDR2 YSYEKL. The CDR3 DNA reads TGCGCCAGCAGCCAGGACAGGGGTGCGAACACTGAAGCTTTCTTT. It yields the protein CASSQDRGANTEAFF.

The chain recombines TRBV5-1 with TRBJ1-1; D is perhaps TRBD1 (6 bases). Germline CDR1 is SGHRS and CDR2 is YFSETQ. V shed 5 bases and J shed 1 base, with 12 bases lying between them. The CDR3 has 14 residues. CDR3 amino acids: CASSRGAGNTEAFF. The CDR3 bases are TGCGCCAGCAGTCGGGGGGCAGGGAACACTGAAGCTTTCTTT. Variable domain in full (rest from reference TRBV5-1 and TRBJ1-1): KAGVTQTPRYLIKTRGQQVTLSCSPISGHRSVSWYQQTPGQGLQFLFEYFSETQRNKGNFPGRFSGRQFSNSRSEMNVSTLELGDSALYLCASSRGAGNTEAFFGQGTRLTVV.

This chain joins TRBV29-1 and TRBJ1-2; TRBD1 matches 9 bases. V gave up 6 bases and J gave up 1 base; unmatched junction bases: 3. Germline CDR1 and CDR2: SQVTM and ANQGSEA. The CDR3 totals 13 residues. CDR3 in DNA: TGCAGCGTGAACAGGGGGCTTAACTATGGCTACACCTTC. Amino acids: CSVNRGLNYGYTF.

Here the CDR3 reads CASSYAIDRGPYEQYF. CDR3 DNA sequence: TGTGCCAGCAGTTACGCCATCGACAGGGGACCCTACGAGCAGTACTTC. The genes are TRBV6-5 and TRBJ2-7, with TRBD1 matching 8 bases. This CDR3 contains 16 residues. The J segment lost 2 bases and the V segment lost 2 bases, leaving 8 bases of the junction unmatched. The germline V gene encodes CDR1 MNHEY and CDR2 SVGAGI.

V is TRBV18 and J is TRBJ1-2; 7 bases fit TRBD1. Germline V gene data show CDR1 as KGHSH and CDR2 as LQKENI. The J segment lost 9 bases and the V segment lost 5 bases, leaving 9 bases of the junction unmatched. The CDR3 contains 13 residues. CDR3 sequence reads: CASSGRGGGRYTF. CDR3 DNA: TGTGCCAGCTCAGGCCGAGGAGGGGGCCGCTACACCTTC. The full variable domain, its missing parts supplied by reference TRBV18 and TRBJ1-2, is NAGVMQNPRHLVRRRGQEARLRCSPMKGHSHVYWYRQLPEEGLKFMVYLQKENIIDESGMPKERFSAEFPKEGPSILRIQQVVRGDSAAYFCASSGRGGGRYTFGSGTRLTVV.

This clone was counted between two and nine times. This sequence joins TRBV18 and TRBJ2-1, with TRBD2 matching over 7 bases. This CDR3 spans 16 amino acids. Germline trimming cut 3 bases from V and 7 bases from J; bases unmatched to any gene: 12. Germline CDR1 KGHSH, CDR2 LQKENI. CDR3 coding DNA: TGTGCCAGCTCACCTGCTGCGGGAGCTCAATGGAATGAGCAGTTCTTC. This encodes CASSPAAGAQWNEQFF.

The rearrangement joins TRBV7-6 to TRBJ1-5, with D tentatively TRBD1 (6 bases). V lost 3 bases and J 3 bases, leaving 9 bases between the germline ends. The length of the CDR3 is 14 residues. The V gene's germline CDR1 is SGHVS and CDR2 FNYEAQ. CDR3 DNA: TGTGCCAGCAGCTTGGGACACTCCAATCAGCCCCAGCATTTT. It yields the protein CASSLGHSNQPQHF.

J is TRBJ1-2 and V is TRBV19; D gene unclear. Trimming stripped 7 bases from V and 1 base from J, with 13 bases between. CDR1 is LNHDA, CDR2 SQIVND, per germline (reference sequence). The CDR3 totals 14 residues. This chain's CDR3 is CASTPGQLNYGYTF. The CDR3 bases are TGTGCCAGTACGCCGGGTCAGCTTAACTATGGCTACACCTTC.